A selection of T cell receptor beta chains follows, all from one sample in a study of cytomegalovirus exposure and HLA in healthy donors. Here immunoSEQ multiplex PCR was the method, and the copy in TCRdb shows in-frame clones only, minus some. The sample lists some 180,000 clones; roughly 13% were seen once. Sequenced: PBMCs. Receptor source: a man aged 50 or older in good health and CMV-seropositive. Both conserved end residues are part of each CDR3. The D gene is left open where the match is weak. Part of the rows lack a size; the others show once, few, many or a class for expanded clones.

j_gene: TRBJ1-1; d_gene: TRBD1; abundance: few; v_gene: TRBV7-2; CDR3nt: TGTGCCAGCAGCCAGACAGGGGAGGTGAACACTGAAGCTTTCTTT; CDR3aa: CASSQTGEVNTEAFF
j_gene: TRBJ1-2; d_gene: TRBD1; abundance: .; v_gene: TRBV28; CDR3nt: TGTGCCAGCAGTAAAGGGGGCACCCCTACCTCTAACTATGGCTACACCTTC; CDR3aa: CASSKGGTPTSNYGYTF
j_gene: TRBJ2-2; d_gene: TRBD1; abundance: few; v_gene: TRBV5-1; CDR3nt: TGCGCCAGCAGCCCAGGGGACAGGAAAACCGGGGAGCTGTTTTTT; CDR3aa: CASSPGDRKTGELFF
j_gene: TRBJ1-6; d_gene: .; abundance: .; v_gene: TRBV10-1; CDR3nt: TGCGCCAGCAGTGAGTCGACGGGGACACCCCTCCACTTT; CDR3aa: CASSESTGTPLHF
j_gene: TRBJ2-2; d_gene: TRBD1; abundance: few; v_gene: TRBV13; CDR3nt: TGTGCCAGCAGCTTAGACCCTCGCAGGGGGCTAGGGACCGGGGAGCTGTTTTTT; CDR3aa: CASSLDPRRGLGTGELFF
j_gene: TRBJ1-1; d_gene: .; abundance: few; v_gene: TRBV28; CDR3nt: TGTGCCAGTCAAACTCCAAGTTTTATGAACACTGAAGCTTTCTTT; CDR3aa: CASQTPSFMNTEAFF
j_gene: TRBJ2-7; d_gene: .; abundance: few; v_gene: TRBV15; CDR3nt: TGTGCCACCAGCAGAGATCCGGGATACGAGCAGTACTTC; CDR3aa: CATSRDPGYEQYF
j_gene: TRBJ2-2; d_gene: .; abundance: few; v_gene: TRBV7-9; CDR3nt: TGTGCCAGCAGCTCCAGTAACGCGAACACCGGGGAGCTGTTTTTT; CDR3aa: CASSSSNANTGELFF
j_gene: TRBJ1-1; d_gene: .; abundance: .; v_gene: TRBV30; CDR3nt: TGTGCCTGGAGTGTATGGGGGGGCCCCAGCACTGAAGCTTTCTTT; CDR3aa: CAWSVWGGPSTEAFF
j_gene: TRBJ2-7; d_gene: TRBD1; abundance: few; v_gene: TRBV10-3; CDR3nt: TGTGCCATCAGGGCCGGGACAGGGGTTAACCAGCAGTACTTC; CDR3aa: CAIRAGTGVNQQYF
j_gene: TRBJ1-5; d_gene: TRBD1; abundance: .; v_gene: TRBV19; CDR3nt: TGTGCCAGTAGTATCGGACAGGGGGCTCAGCCCCAGCATTTT; CDR3aa: CASSIGQGAQPQHF
j_gene: TRBJ1-5; d_gene: TRBD1; abundance: .; v_gene: TRBV2; CDR3nt: TGTGCCAGCAGTTTAACAGGGGTAGGGGGTCAGCCCCAGCATTTT; CDR3aa: CASSLTGVGGQPQHF
j_gene: TRBJ2-3; d_gene: .; abundance: .; v_gene: TRBV7-3; CDR3nt: TGTGCCAGCAGCTTAGGACTGCGCACAGATACGCAGTATTTT; CDR3aa: CASSLGLRTDTQYF
j_gene: TRBJ1-1; d_gene: TRBD1; abundance: few; v_gene: TRBV5-4; CDR3nt: TGTGCCAGCAGCTTGCCAGGGGGAATGAACACTGAAGCTTTCTTT; CDR3aa: CASSLPGGMNTEAFF
j_gene: TRBJ1-2; d_gene: TRBD1; abundance: few; v_gene: TRBV7-8; CDR3nt: TGTGCCAGCAGTCTCGGACAGGGATCTTTTGGCTACACCTTC; CDR3aa: CASSLGQGSFGYTF
j_gene: TRBJ1-2; d_gene: TRBD1; abundance: .; v_gene: TRBV7-9; CDR3nt: TGTGCCAGCAGCGCAGGGGGCGACGGCTACACCTTC; CDR3aa: CASSAGGDGYTF
j_gene: TRBJ1-1; d_gene: .; abundance: few; v_gene: TRBV11-1; CDR3nt: TGTGCCAGCAGCTCTTTCCCGACAGCTAACACTGAAGCTTTCTTT; CDR3aa: CASSSFPTANTEAFF
j_gene: TRBJ1-6; d_gene: TRBD1; abundance: .; v_gene: TRBV5-4; CDR3nt: TGTGCCAGCAGAGGGGGCCCGGATTCACCCCTCCACTTT; CDR3aa: CASRGGPDSPLHF
j_gene: TRBJ2-7; d_gene: .; abundance: .; v_gene: TRBV11-3; CDR3nt: TGTGCCAGCAGCTTTCTTACAGCCTACGAGCAGTACTTC; CDR3aa: CASSFLTAYEQYF
j_gene: TRBJ1-1; d_gene: TRBD1; abundance: few; v_gene: TRBV7-6; CDR3nt: TGTGCCAGCAGCTCCAGCGTAACGGACAGGGGGCCGAACACTGAAGCTTTCTTT; CDR3aa: CASSSSVTDRGPNTEAFF
j_gene: TRBJ2-7; d_gene: TRBD1; abundance: few; v_gene: TRBV5-1; CDR3nt: TGCGCCAGCAGTTATCCCGGGACAGGGCTCTACGAGCAGTACTTC; CDR3aa: CASSYPGTGLYEQYF
j_gene: TRBJ1-1; d_gene: .; abundance: .; v_gene: TRBV19; CDR3nt: TGTGCCAGTAGTTCCTACACTGAAGCTTTCTTT; CDR3aa: CASSSYTEAFF
j_gene: TRBJ2-5; d_gene: .; abundance: .; v_gene: TRBV7-9; CDR3nt: TGTGCCAGCACGGGGAGCGGGGACATCAGGGAGACCCAGTACTTC; CDR3aa: CASTGSGDIRETQYF
j_gene: TRBJ1-1; d_gene: .; abundance: few; v_gene: TRBV28; CDR3nt: TGTGCCACCTCGTCCACTGAAGCTTTCTTT; CDR3aa: CATSSTEAFF
j_gene: TRBJ1-1; d_gene: TRBD1; abundance: .; v_gene: TRBV9; CDR3nt: TGTGCCAGCAGCGTAGCAGGGGGCTCGACTGAAGCTTTCTTT; CDR3aa: CASSVAGGSTEAFF
j_gene: TRBJ2-3; d_gene: TRBD2; abundance: .; v_gene: TRBV7-9; CDR3nt: TGTGCCAGCAGCTCAAAGGGACTAGCGGGGGGCCGTGAAGATACGCAGTATTTT; CDR3aa: CASSSKGLAGGREDTQYF
j_gene: TRBJ2-7; d_gene: .; abundance: .; v_gene: TRBV5-4; CDR3nt: TGTGCCAGCAGCTTGCGGACAGCCTACGAGCAGTACTTC; CDR3aa: CASSLRTAYEQYF
j_gene: TRBJ1-3; d_gene: TRBD1; abundance: .; v_gene: TRBV2; CDR3nt: TGTGCCAGCAGTCCTGGACAGGTATCTGGAAACACCATATATTTT; CDR3aa: CASSPGQVSGNTIYF
j_gene: TRBJ1-5; d_gene: .; abundance: few; v_gene: TRBV5-6; CDR3nt: TGTGCCAGCAGTAGACAGACTGATCAGCCCCAGCATTTT; CDR3aa: CASSRQTDQPQHF
j_gene: TRBJ2-2; d_gene: .; abundance: .; v_gene: TRBV6-6; CDR3nt: TGTGCCAGCAGCCGGACCGGGGAGCTGTTTTTT; CDR3aa: CASSRTGELFF
j_gene: TRBJ1-2; d_gene: .; abundance: .; v_gene: TRBV7-9; CDR3nt: TGTGCCAGCAGCAAAAGGACACTACCTAACTATGGCTACACCTTC; CDR3aa: CASSKRTLPNYGYTF
j_gene: TRBJ2-5; d_gene: .; abundance: .; v_gene: TRBV30; CDR3nt: TGTGCCTGGAGTCGGCTGGGGGCGCTTGGGGAGACCCAGTACTTC; CDR3aa: CAWSRLGALGETQYF
j_gene: TRBJ2-1; d_gene: TRBD2; abundance: .; v_gene: TRBV4-1; CDR3nt: TGCGCCAGCAGCGTTACCCAGGGTAGCGGGGTATCGTTCTTC; CDR3aa: CASSVTQGSGVSFF
j_gene: TRBJ2-1; d_gene: TRBD1; abundance: .; v_gene: TRBV5-1; CDR3nt: TGCGCCAGCAGCTTGAGCCCCCGGACAGGGGGAGGCAATGAGCAGTTCTTC; CDR3aa: CASSLSPRTGGGNEQFF
j_gene: TRBJ1-5; d_gene: .; abundance: .; v_gene: TRBV28; CDR3nt: TGTGCCACAAGGGGAGGGGTCAATCAGCCCCAGCATTTT; CDR3aa: CATRGGVNQPQHF
j_gene: TRBJ1-1; d_gene: .; abundance: few; v_gene: TRBV5-1; CDR3nt: TGCGCCAGCAGCGGGACACTGAACACTGAAGCTTTCTTT; CDR3aa: CASSGTLNTEAFF
j_gene: TRBJ1-4; d_gene: .; abundance: few; v_gene: TRBV3-2; CDR3nt: TGTGCCCGGGAAAAACTGTTTTTT; CDR3aa: CAREKLFF
j_gene: TRBJ2-5; d_gene: .; abundance: few; v_gene: TRBV29-1; CDR3nt: TGCAGCTTTGACAGGTTTGCAGAGACCCAGTACTTC; CDR3aa: CSFDRFAETQYF
j_gene: TRBJ1-2; d_gene: .; abundance: few; v_gene: TRBV5-5; CDR3nt: TGTGCCAGCAGCTTGGGACAGAATTATGGCTACACCTTC; CDR3aa: CASSLGQNYGYTF
j_gene: TRBJ1-5; d_gene: .; abundance: .; v_gene: TRBV11-2; CDR3nt: TGTGCCAGCAGCCATGGCCCTTCCCAGCCCCAGCATTTT; CDR3aa: CASSHGPSQPQHF
j_gene: TRBJ2-1; d_gene: TRBD2; abundance: .; v_gene: TRBV7-6; CDR3nt: TGTGCCAGCAGCCCCAGGTACAAGCGGGGGGGCATCGATGAGCAGTTCTTC; CDR3aa: CASSPRYKRGGIDEQFF
j_gene: TRBJ1-6; d_gene: TRBD1; abundance: .; v_gene: TRBV28; CDR3nt: TGTGCCAGCAGCCCGACGGGACAGAAATATAATTCACCCCTCCACTTT; CDR3aa: CASSPTGQKYNSPLHF
j_gene: TRBJ2-1; d_gene: .; abundance: .; v_gene: TRBV6-5; CDR3nt: TGTGCCAGCAGTTATATAACAGGGAAGAAGCCAAATGAGCAGTTCTTC; CDR3aa: CASSYITGKKPNEQFF
j_gene: TRBJ2-5; d_gene: .; abundance: few; v_gene: TRBV11-2; CDR3nt: TGTGCCAGCAGCTTTCCCGGGGAGACCCAGTACTTC; CDR3aa: CASSFPGETQYF
j_gene: TRBJ2-3; d_gene: .; abundance: few; v_gene: TRBV13; CDR3nt: TGTGCCAGCAGCCTAGGCGTCGGGGGAATTGGCACAGATACGCAGTATTTT; CDR3aa: CASSLGVGGIGTDTQYF
j_gene: TRBJ2-3; d_gene: TRBD1; abundance: .; v_gene: TRBV19; CDR3nt: TGTGCCAGTAGTATCCCAAGGACAGGGACAACAGATACGCAGTATTTT; CDR3aa: CASSIPRTGTTDTQYF